This TCR beta chain was found in a study of blood T cell repertoires in COVID-19. The CDR3 consists of 17 residues. J lost 3 bases, V lost 2 bases, and 11 bases had no gene match. The germline V gene encodes CDR1 SGDLS and CDR2 YYNGEE. Sequencing was performed with immunoSEQ multiplex PCR; in TCRdb, only in-frame clones are kept and a portion is missing. The table records 250,000 to 350,000 clones, more than 70% of them present only once. The receptor's source is a woman aged 25 to 39 with COVID-19, enrolled during active disease. Sequencing input: peripheral blood. V gene TRBV9 combines with J gene TRBJ2-1, with 7 bases aligning to TRBD2. The CDR3 loop is CASSVASGKIGYNEQFF. In DNA form, the CDR3 reads TGTGCCAGCAGCGTCGCGAGCGGGAAGATCGGCTACAATGAGCAGTTCTTC.